Below, one TCR beta chain is given with its context. Its target is unknown. The sample comes from a study of T cell responses to AZD1222 COVID-19 vaccine. Study observations and caveats: There were mostly white British donors and more females than males, and clonal diversity was possibly underestimated. Nearly half of spike-specific TCRs reportedly target variant regions that are unmutated in the B.1.351 and B.1.1.7 variants. With dominance at 160-218 and 743-854, vaccine-associated CD4 TCRs spanned spike.

TCRdb keeps only in-frame clones here, not all; method: immunoSEQ multiplex PCR. This sample has about 100,000 clones, with 70% to 90% found just once. V was trimmed by 5 bases and J by 0 bases, leaving 17 bases between them. The CDR3 loop spans 17 amino acids. Germline V gene lookup returns CDR1 SEHNR and CDR2 FQNEAQ (reference sequence). This receptor was obtained from an adult who received the AZD1222 COVID-19 vaccine. The source material was peripheral blood, sampled 28 days after the second AZD1222 dose. The chain combines TRBV7-9 with TRBJ2-1, with D possibly being TRBD1 or TRBD2 (7 bases each). The CDR3 bases are TGTGCCAGCAGCCCCGCAGCGGGACAGAGCTCCTACAATGAGCAGTTCTTC. It is translated as CASSPAAGQSSYNEQFF.